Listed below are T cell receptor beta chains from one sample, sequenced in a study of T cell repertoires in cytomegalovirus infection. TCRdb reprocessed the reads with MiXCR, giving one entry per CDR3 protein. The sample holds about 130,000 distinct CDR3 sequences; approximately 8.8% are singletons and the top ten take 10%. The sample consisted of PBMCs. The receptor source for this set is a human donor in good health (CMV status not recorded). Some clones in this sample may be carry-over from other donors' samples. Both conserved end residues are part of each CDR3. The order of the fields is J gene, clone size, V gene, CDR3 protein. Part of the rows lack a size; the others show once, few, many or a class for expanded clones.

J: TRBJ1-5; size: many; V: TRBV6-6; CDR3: CASRFKGNQPQHF
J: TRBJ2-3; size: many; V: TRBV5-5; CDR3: CASSARGERADTQYF
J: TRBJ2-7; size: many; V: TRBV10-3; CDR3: CAISESREGEQYF
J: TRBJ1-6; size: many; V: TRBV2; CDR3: CASSERAPGGNSPLHF
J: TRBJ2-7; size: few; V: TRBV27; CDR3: CASSLKVDAVPYEQYF
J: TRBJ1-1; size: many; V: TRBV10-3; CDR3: CAISGNTEAFF
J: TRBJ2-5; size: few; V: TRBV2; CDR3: CASSPSSGGVRQTQYF
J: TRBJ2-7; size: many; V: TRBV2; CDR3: CASTQGRGGTYEQYF
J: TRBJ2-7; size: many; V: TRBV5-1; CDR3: CASSLARGGPIEQYF
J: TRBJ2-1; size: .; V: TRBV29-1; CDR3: CSVTKTGTYNEQFF
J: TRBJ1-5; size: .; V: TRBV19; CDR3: CASSIRTGEYQPQHF
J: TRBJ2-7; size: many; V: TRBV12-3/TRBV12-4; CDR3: CASSFGQTYEQYF
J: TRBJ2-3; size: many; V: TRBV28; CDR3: CASSLRWDTQYF
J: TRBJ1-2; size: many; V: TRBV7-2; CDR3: CASSPGFSGYTF
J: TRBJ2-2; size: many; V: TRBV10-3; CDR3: CAISEVVGTTGELFF
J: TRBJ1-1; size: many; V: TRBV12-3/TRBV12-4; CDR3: CASSLVNSNSKRAFF
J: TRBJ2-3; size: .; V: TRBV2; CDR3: CASSLRGGNTDTQYF
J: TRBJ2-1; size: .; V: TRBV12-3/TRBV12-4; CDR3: CASRRGSSYNEQCF
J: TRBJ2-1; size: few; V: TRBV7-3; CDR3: CASSLTSDNEQFF
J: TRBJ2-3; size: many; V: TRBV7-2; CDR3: CASSLRTEGTTDTQYF
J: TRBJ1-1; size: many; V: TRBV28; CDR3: CASSLTAMNTEAFF
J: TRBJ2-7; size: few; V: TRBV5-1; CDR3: CASSLEGTGRPYEQYF
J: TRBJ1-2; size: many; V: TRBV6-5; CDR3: CASSYSLQGRYGYTF
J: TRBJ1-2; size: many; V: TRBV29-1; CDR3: CSAGQPGSGYTF
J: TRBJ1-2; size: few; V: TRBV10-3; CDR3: CAISAGSDYGYTF
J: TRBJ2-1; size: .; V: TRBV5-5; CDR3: CASSLPLAGDNEQFF
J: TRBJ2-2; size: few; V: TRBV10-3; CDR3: CAISESSPRGSGELFF
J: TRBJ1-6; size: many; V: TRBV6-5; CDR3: CASSSSGGAYSPLHF
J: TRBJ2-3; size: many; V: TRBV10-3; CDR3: CAISGSLAGGKSTDTQYF
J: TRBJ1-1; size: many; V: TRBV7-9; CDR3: CASSLQRNTEAFF
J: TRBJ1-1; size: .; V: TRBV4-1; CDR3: CASSHPGQGMNTEAFF
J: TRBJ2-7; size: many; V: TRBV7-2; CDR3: CASSPAGGAYEQYF
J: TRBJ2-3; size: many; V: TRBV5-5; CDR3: CASSLASVPSTDTQYF
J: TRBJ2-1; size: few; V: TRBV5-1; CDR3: CASSGGISSYNEQFF
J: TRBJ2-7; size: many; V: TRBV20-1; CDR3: CSARVEGGGTNEQYF
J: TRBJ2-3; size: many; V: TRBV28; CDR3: CASSLYWYDTQYF
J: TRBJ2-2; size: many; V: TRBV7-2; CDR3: CASSLGGVANTGELFF
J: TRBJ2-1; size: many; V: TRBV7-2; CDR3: CASSLSLAGGRNEQFF
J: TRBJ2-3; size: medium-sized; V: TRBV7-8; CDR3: CASSLGGQGDTDTQYF
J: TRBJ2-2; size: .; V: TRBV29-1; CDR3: CSLRTGSTGELFF
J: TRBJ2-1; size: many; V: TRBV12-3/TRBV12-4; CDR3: CASSLGGGPENEQFF
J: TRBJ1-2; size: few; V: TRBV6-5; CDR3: CASRDTGPYGYTF
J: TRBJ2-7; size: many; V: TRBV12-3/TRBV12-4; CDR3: CASSLDSLSYEQYF
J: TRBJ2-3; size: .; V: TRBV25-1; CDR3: CASSPRTGADTQYF
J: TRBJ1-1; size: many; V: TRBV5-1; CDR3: CASSLEFGVTEAFF
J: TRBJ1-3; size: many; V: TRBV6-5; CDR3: CASRRGQVSGNTIYF
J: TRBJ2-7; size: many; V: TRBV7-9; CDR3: CASSRDRSPSYEQYF
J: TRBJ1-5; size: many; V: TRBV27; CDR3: CASSSTGHSLESNQPQHF